This T cell receptor beta chain was retrieved from a study of T cell changes during pregnancy in multiple sclerosis. Sequenced by immunoSEQ multiplex PCR; TCRdb stores in-frame clones only, minus some. The sample shows about 76,000 clones, roughly 93% of them seen only once. This CDR3 has 17 residues. The J segment lost 4 bases and the V segment lost 3 bases, leaving 10 bases of the junction unmatched. Germline-derived CDR1 and CDR2 are MNHNS and SASEGT. V is TRBV6-1 and J is TRBJ2-1, with 9 bases aligning to TRBD1. The sequencing here drew on peripheral blood, taken in the second trimester of pregnancy. The receptor was derived from a female donor with multiple sclerosis, enrolled in a pregnancy study. In nucleotides, the CDR3 is TGTGCCAGCAGTGATGGACAGGGGTCTAGGTCTTACAATGAGCAGTTCTTC. This codes for CASSDGQGSRSYNEQFF.